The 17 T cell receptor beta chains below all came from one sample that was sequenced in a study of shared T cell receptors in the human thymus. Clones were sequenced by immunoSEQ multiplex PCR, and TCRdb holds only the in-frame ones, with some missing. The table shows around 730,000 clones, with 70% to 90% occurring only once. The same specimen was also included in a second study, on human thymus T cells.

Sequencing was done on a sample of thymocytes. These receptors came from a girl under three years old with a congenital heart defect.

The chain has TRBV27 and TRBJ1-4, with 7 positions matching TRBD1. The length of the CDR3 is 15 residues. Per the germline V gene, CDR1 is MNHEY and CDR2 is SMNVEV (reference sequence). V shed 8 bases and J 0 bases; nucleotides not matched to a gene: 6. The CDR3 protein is CASGQVPATNEKLFF. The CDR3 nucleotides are TGTGCCAGCGGACAGGTGCCCGCAACTAATGAAAAACTGTTTTTT.

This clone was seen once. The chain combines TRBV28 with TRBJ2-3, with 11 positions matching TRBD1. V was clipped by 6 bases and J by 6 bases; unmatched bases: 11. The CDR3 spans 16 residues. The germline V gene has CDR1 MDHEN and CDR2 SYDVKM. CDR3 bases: TGTGCCAGCAGGAGAACGGGACAGGGGGTAGGGGATACGCAGTATTTT. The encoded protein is CASRRTGQGVGDTQYF.

The chain's CDR3 is CASRTGQANYGYTF. CDR3 coding DNA: TGTGCCAGCAGGACAGGCCAAGCTAACTATGGCTACACCTTC. The chain uses TRBV2 and TRBJ1-2; perhaps TRBD1 as D (6 bases). Germline V CDR1 and CDR2: SNHLY, FYNNEI. The CDR3 has 14 amino acids. V gave up 6 bases and J gave up 0 bases, with 11 bases separating them.

CDR3 residues: CASSPPSGSSGNTIYF. The CDR3 coding sequence is TGTGCCAGCAGTCCGCCTAGCGGGTCCTCTGGAAACACCATATATTTT. The chain links TRBV25-1 to TRBJ1-3; no clear D gene. The CDR3 extends over 16 amino acids. Germline assignment: CDR1 MGHDK and CDR2 SYGVNS. Trimming pared 5 bases from V and 0 bases from J, leaving 14 bases between.

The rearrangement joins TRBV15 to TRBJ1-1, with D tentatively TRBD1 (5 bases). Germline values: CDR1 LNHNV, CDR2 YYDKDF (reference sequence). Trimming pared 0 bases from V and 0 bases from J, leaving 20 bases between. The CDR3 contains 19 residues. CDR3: CATSREGGCQTKVNTEAFF. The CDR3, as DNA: TGTGCCACCAGCAGAGAGGGGGGATGCCAAACGAAGGTGAACACTGAAGCTTTCTTT. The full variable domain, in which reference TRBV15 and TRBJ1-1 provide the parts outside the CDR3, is DAMVIQNPRYQVTQFGKPVTLSCSQTLNHNVMYWYQQKSSQAPKLLFHYYDKDFNNEADTPDNFQSRRPNTSFCFLDIRSPGLGDTAMYLCATSREGGCQTKVNTEAFFGQGTRLTVV.

The CDR3: CASSDRVIYGYTF. The CDR3 coding sequence is TGTGCCAGCAGCGACAGGGTCATTTATGGCTACACCTTC. The chain carries TRBV7-8 and TRBJ1-2; TRBD1 agrees at 7 bases. The CDR3 is 13 residues long. CDR1 is SGHVS, CDR2 FQNEAQ, per germline. Trimming removed 5 bases from V and 5 bases from J; junction bases left unmatched: 5.

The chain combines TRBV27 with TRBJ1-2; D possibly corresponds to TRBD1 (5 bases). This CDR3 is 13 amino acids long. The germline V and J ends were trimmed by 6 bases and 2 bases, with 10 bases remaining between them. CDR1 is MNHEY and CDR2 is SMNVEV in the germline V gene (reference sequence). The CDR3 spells CASRGDQNYGYTF. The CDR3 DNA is TGTGCCAGCAGAGGGGATCAGAACTATGGCTACACCTTC.

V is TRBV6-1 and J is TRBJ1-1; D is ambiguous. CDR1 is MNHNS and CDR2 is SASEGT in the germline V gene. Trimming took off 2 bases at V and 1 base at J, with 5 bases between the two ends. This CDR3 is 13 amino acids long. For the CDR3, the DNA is TGTGCCAGCAGTGAACGGTGGAACACTGAAGCTTTCTTT. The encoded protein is CASSERWNTEAFF.

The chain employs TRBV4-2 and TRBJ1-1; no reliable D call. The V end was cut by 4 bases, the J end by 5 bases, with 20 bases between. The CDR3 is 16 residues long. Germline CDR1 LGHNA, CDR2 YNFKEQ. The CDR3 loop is CASSPKDLKGGTEAFF. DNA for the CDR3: TGTGCCAGCAGCCCGAAGGATCTTAAGGGAGGAACTGAAGCTTTCTTT.

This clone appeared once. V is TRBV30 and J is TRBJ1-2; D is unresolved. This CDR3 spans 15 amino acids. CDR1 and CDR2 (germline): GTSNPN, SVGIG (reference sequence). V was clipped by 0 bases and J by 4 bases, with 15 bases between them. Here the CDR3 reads CAWSVVRDDGYGYTF. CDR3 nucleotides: TGTGCCTGGAGTGTAGTGAGGGATGACGGCTATGGCTACACCTTC. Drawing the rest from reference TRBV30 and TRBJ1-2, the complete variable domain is SQTIHQWPATLVQPVGSPLSLECTVEGTSNPNLYWYRQAAGRGLQLLFYSVGIGQISSEVPQNLSASRPQDRQFILSSKKLLLSDSGFYLCAWSVVRDDGYGYTFGSGTRLTVV.

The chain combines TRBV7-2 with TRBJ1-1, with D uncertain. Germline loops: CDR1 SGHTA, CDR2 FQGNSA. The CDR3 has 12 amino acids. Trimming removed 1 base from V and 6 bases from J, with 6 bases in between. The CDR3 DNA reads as TGTGCCAGCAGCTTAGGCCCAGCTGAAGCTTTCTTT. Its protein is CASSLGPAEAFF.

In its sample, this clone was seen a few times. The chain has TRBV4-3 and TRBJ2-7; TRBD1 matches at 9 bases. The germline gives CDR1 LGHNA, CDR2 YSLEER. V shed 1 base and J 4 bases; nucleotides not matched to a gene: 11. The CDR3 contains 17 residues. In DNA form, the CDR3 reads TGCGCCAGCAGCCAAGGGTACGGGACAGGGAAATTTTACGAGCAGTACTTC. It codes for CASSQGYGTGKFYEQYF.

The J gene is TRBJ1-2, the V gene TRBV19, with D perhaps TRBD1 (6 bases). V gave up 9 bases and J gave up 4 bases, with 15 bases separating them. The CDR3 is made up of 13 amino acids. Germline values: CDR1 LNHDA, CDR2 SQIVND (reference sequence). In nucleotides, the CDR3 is TGTGCCAGCCTAGGGGGTTTGGGCTATGGCTACACCTTC. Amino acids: CASLGGLGYGYTF.

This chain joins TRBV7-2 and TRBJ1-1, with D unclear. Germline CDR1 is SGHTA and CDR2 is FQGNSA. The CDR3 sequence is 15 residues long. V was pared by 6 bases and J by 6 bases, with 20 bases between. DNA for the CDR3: TGTGCCAGCAGGGAATTACGGCGCGGATCGTCTGAAGCTTTCTTT. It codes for CASRELRRGSSEAFF.

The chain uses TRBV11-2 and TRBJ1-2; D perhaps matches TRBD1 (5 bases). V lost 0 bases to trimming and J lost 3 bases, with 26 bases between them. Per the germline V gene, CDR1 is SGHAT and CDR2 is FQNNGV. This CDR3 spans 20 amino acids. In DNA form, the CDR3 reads TGTGCCAGCAGCTTAGATCTGCCGGGGGGGGAGGGTGAAGAGTACTATGGCTACACCTTC. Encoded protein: CASSLDLPGGEGEEYYGYTF.

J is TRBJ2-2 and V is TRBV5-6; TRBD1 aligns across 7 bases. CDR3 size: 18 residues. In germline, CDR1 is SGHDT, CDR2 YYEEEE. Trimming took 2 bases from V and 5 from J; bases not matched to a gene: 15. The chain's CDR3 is CASSFLPRHRGRTGELFF. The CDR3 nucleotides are TGTGCCAGCAGCTTCCTCCCTCGACACAGGGGAAGAACCGGGGAGCTGTTTTTT. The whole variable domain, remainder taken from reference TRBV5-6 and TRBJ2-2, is DAGVTQSPTHLIKTRGQQVTLRCSPKSGHDTVSWYQQALGQGPQFIFQYYEEEERQRGNFPDRFSGHQFPNYSSELNVNALLLGDSALYLCASSFLPRHRGRTGELFFGEGSRLTVL.

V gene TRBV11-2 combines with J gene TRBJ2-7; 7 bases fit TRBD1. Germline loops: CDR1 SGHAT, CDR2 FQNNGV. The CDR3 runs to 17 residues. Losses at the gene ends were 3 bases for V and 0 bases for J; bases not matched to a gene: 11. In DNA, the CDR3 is TGTGCCAGCAGCTTTCCGTCTGGGCAGGGGGACTCCTACGAGCAGTACTTC. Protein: CASSFPSGQGDSYEQYF.